Listed below are T cell receptor beta chains from one sample, sequenced in a study of shared clonotypes between healthy human individuals. Produced via immunoSEQ multiplex PCR; TCRdb's table is partial and in-frame only. The repertoire holds fewer than 1.8 million clones, around 98.5% seen once, with about 0.35% in the top ten. Sequences were obtained from naive CD4+ T cells sorted from blood. These receptors originate from a man aged 25 to 40 in good health. Each CDR3 is given with its conserved first and last residue. The order of the fields is V gene, J gene, D gene, CDR3 DNA, CDR3 protein. The D gene is left open where the match is weak.

TRBV5-4	TRBJ2-7	.	TGTGCCAGCAGCTCAACCCCCCGCCGGGAGAAGGAGTCCTACGAGCAGTACTTC	CASSSTPRREKESYEQYF
TRBV11-2	TRBJ1-4	.	TGTGCCAGCAGCTCCTACGAAAAACTGTTTTTT	CASSSYEKLFF
TRBV18	TRBJ1-3	.	TGTGCCAGCTCACCCCAACAGCTTAGCTCTGGAAACACCATATATTTT	CASSPQQLSSGNTIYF
TRBV7-9	TRBJ2-3	TRBD2	TGTGCCAGCAGCCCCCACTGGCGGGAGCCCACAGATACGCAGTATTTT	CASSPHWREPTDTQYF
TRBV25-1	TRBJ2-5	TRBD2	TGTGCCAGCAGTGAGGCCGGGACTAGCGGGCTACAAGAGACCCAGTACTTC	CASSEAGTSGLQETQYF
TRBV6-5	TRBJ2-3	.	TGTGCCAGCAGTTACGGGAGCAGCACAGATACGCAGTATTTT	CASSYGSSTDTQYF
TRBV5-4	TRBJ2-7	TRBD1	TGTGCCAGCAGCTCGGGACAGAGAGCCTTTGTCGTGAAAAACGAGCAGTACTTC	CASSSGQRAFVVKNEQYF
TRBV18	TRBJ2-1	.	TGTGCCAGCTCACCAGTTCCAGGCCCTGTGTTCTTC	CASSPVPGPVFF
TRBV10-3	TRBJ1-4	.	TGTGCCATCAGTGATCTCTTGGGGGAGAAACTGTTTTTT	CAISDLLGEKLFF
TRBV28	TRBJ1-4	.	TGTGCCAGCAGTTATGGAGGGGATGAAAAACTGTTTTTT	CASSYGGDEKLFF
TRBV5-1	TRBJ2-1	.	TGCGCCAGCTCCATCCCCGGGGCCCATGAGCAGTTCTTC	CASSIPGAHEQFF
TRBV29-1	TRBJ2-1	TRBD1	TGCAGCGTTGCCCGACAGGGGGGCTCGGATGAGCAGTTCTTC	CSVARQGGSDEQFF
TRBV28	TRBJ1-5	TRBD1	TGTGCCAGCACCCCGGGACAGGGGGTCTCGGGCAATCAGCCCCAGCATTTT	CASTPGQGVSGNQPQHF
TRBV29-1	TRBJ2-3	.	TGCAGCGTTGCTGTTCAGTCAGATACGCAGTATTTT	CSVAVQSDTQYF
TRBV27	TRBJ2-7	TRBD1	TGTGCCAGCAGAGGGGACAGGGGCCACGAGCAGTACTTC	CASRGDRGHEQYF